This TCR beta chain stems from a study of blood T cell repertoires in COVID-19. Measured with immunoSEQ multiplex PCR; TCRdb has only the in-frame clones, and not every one. The sample consists of under 250,000 clones, less than 85% of them appearing once. After removal of 4 bases from V and 7 bases from J, the junction contained 8 bases not matched to a gene. This CDR3 contains 15 residues. The V gene's germline CDR1 is SGHRS and CDR2 YFSETQ. The chain combines TRBV5-1 with TRBJ2-1; 10 nucleotides agree with TRBD2. The sequence was collected from a woman older than 75 with acute or convalescent COVID-19. Sequences were obtained from peripheral blood. DNA of the CDR3: TGCGCCAGCAGCATGAGCGGGGGGGCATTAAATGAGCAGTTCTTC. This sequence encodes CASSMSGGALNEQFF.